These 22 T cell receptor beta chains came from one sample sequenced in a study of T-cell reconstitution after alpha-beta-depleted transplantation in children. Unique molecular identifiers were incorporated into the prepared TCRbeta library. One entry per CDR3 protein, called by TCRdb with MiXCR from the PCR reads. The sample yields 600,000 to 700,000 distinct CDR3 sequences, around 13% seen once. The source material was PBMCs, sampled before TCRalphabeta/CD19-depleted stem cell transplant. The receptors here all came from a girl aged 2 to 9 with congenital amegakaryocytic thrombocytopenia, due to receive a stem cell transplant.

In this sample, this clonotype turned up a few times. The J gene is TRBJ2-1, the V gene TRBV7-9; TRBD1 is a possible D gene (6 bases). Per germline, CDR1 SEHNR and CDR2 FQNEAQ (reference sequence). Trimming removed 6 bases at V and 9 bases at J, with 15 bases between. The length of the CDR3 is 13 residues. DNA of the CDR3: TGTGCCAGCAGTTTAAGCCAGGGGAGTGAGCAGTTCTTC. Amino acids: CASSLSQGSEQFF.

This clonotype came up a few times. Compared with germline, one end of the junction differs, possibly owing to a read error. The chain carries TRBV20-1 and TRBJ2-1; 10 nucleotides align to TRBD2. CDR3 length: 17 residues. From germline, CDR1 is DFQATT and CDR2 SNEGSKA (reference sequence). CDR3 residues: CCAGTSAPRSSYNEQFF. The DNA for the CDR3 is TGCTGTGCCGGGACTAGCGCCCCTAGGAGCTCCTACAATGAGCAGTTCTTC.

Comments on this clonotype: This may be a read error: a much more frequent sequence differs by one nucleotide. The gene calls are TRBV27 and TRBJ1-5, with 8 bases fitting TRBD1. CDR3 length equals 16 residues. The V gene's germline CDR1 is MNHEY and CDR2 SMNVEV (reference sequence). As DNA, the CDR3 is TGTGCCAGCATTTTATATGGGACAGGATTCAATCAGCCCCAGCATTTT. It codes for CASILYGTGFNQPQHF.

This clonotype was found many times. V and J are TRBV5-1 and TRBJ1-5; no firm D call. Germline V CDR1 and CDR2: SGHRS, YFSETQ. The V and J ends lost 1 base and 5 bases respectively, with 10 bases between them. The CDR3 length is 14 residues. The chain's CDR3 is CASSLWGTDQPQHF. The CDR3 coding sequence is TGCGCCAGCAGCTTGTGGGGAACCGATCAGCCCCAGCATTTT.

The V call is TRBV11-2, the J call TRBJ2-2; a weak D match, TRBD1 (6 bases). CDR1 is SGHAT and CDR2 is FQNNGV in the germline V gene. V dropped 6 bases and J dropped 5 bases, with 19 bases sitting between them. The CDR3 has 16 residues. CDR3 bases: TGTGCCAGCAGTCGGCGTACAGGGATGAGAACCGGGGAGCTGTTTTTT. Its translation is CASSRRTGMRTGELFF.

This chain joins TRBV10-1 and TRBJ1-1; D is undetermined. V gave up 0 bases and J gave up 1 base, with 9 bases separating them. Germline V gene lookup returns CDR1 WNHNN and CDR2 SYGVQD (reference sequence). The CDR3 extends over 15 amino acids. This chain's CDR3 is CASSESGRKNTEAFF. The CDR3 DNA is TGCGCCAGCAGTGAGTCCGGCAGGAAGAACACTGAAGCTTTCTTT.

This sequence joins TRBV18 and TRBJ1-5; TRBD1 is a possible D gene (6 bases). The CDR3 totals 15 residues. V lost 4 bases, J lost 2 bases, and 12 bases lay in between. Germline values: CDR1 KGHSH, CDR2 LQKENI. CDR3 DNA: TGTGCCAGCTCACAGGGGACATCCCGCAATCAGCCCCAGCATTTT. This sequence encodes CASSQGTSRNQPQHF.

This clonotype has a count of ten or more. The chain is built from TRBV12-3 or TRBV12-4 and TRBJ1-5; 9 nucleotides align to TRBD1. The V gene end was trimmed by 0 bases and the J gene end by 5 bases; junction bases not matched to a gene: 5. This CDR3 is 16 amino acids long. This chain's CDR3 is CASSLAQGALYQPQHF. CDR3 nucleotides: TGTGCCAGCAGTTTAGCACAGGGGGCGTTATATCAGCCCCAGCATTTT.

At least ten counts were recorded for this clonotype. The V and J genes are TRBV7-8 and TRBJ2-1; maybe TRBD2 (7 bases). V lost 7 bases to trimming and J lost 3 bases, with 16 bases between them. In germline, CDR1 is SGHVS, CDR2 FQNEAQ. The CDR3 covers 15 residues. The CDR3 region is CASIIKGEGYNEQFF. The CDR3 nucleotides are TGTGCCAGCATCATAAAGGGGGAGGGCTACAATGAGCAGTTCTTC.

The chain carries TRBV20-1 and TRBJ1-2; D possibly corresponds to TRBD1 (6 bases). The germline V gene has CDR1 DFQATT and CDR2 SNEGSKA (reference sequence). With 5 bases removed from V and 4 bases from J, the gap between germline ends came to 20 bases. This CDR3 has 15 amino acids. CDR3: CSARSPDSLFYGYTF. CDR3 nucleotides: TGCAGTGCTCGTTCACCGGACAGTCTCTTCTATGGCTACACCTTC.

This clonotype was picked up many times. The chain links TRBV6-1 to TRBJ2-5, with D maybe TRBD2 (5 bases). Trimming stripped 5 bases from V and 6 bases from J, with 13 bases between. Germline-derived CDR1 and CDR2 are MNHNS and SASEGT. The CDR3 is 13 amino acids. The CDR3 region is CASSPTSFQTQYF. CDR3 sequence (DNA): TGTGCCAGCAGTCCCACTAGTTTTCAGACCCAGTACTTC.

This clonotype was found a few times. The chain links TRBV12-3 or TRBV12-4 to TRBJ2-3; D call uncertain. Deletions cut 5 bases from V and 9 bases from J, with 12 bases between. This CDR3 has 12 amino acids. The CDR3 loop reads CASSTDLGTQYF. For the CDR3, the DNA is TGTGCCAGCAGTACAGACTTAGGCACGCAGTATTTT.

This clonotype has at least ten counts. The gene calls are TRBV7-2 and TRBJ2-3; tentative D call: TRBD2 (6 bases). Germline values: CDR1 SGHTA, CDR2 FQGNSA. V lost 2 bases and J 2 bases, leaving 11 bases between the germline ends. The length of the CDR3 is 15 residues. CDR3 bases: TGTGCCAGCAGCTTATTCGGGAGTTCCACAGATACGCAGTATTTT. Its protein is CASSLFGSSTDTQYF.

This clonotype was found many times. The chain joins TRBV6-1 to TRBJ2-1; 8 bases are shared with TRBD2. Germline V CDR1 and CDR2: MNHNS, SASEGT. This CDR3 contains 15 residues. Trimming cost V 2 bases and J 7 bases; bases outside gene matches: 7. The CDR3 region has the DNA TGTGCCAGCAGTGAAATTAGGACTAGCCTAAATGAGCAGTTCTTC. Translation gives CASSEIRTSLNEQFF.

This clonotype was seen more than once but under ten times. The chain has TRBV18 and TRBJ1-1; possibly TRBD1 for D (6 bases). V gave up 5 bases and J gave up 5 bases, with 18 bases separating them. The CDR3 extends over 15 amino acids. The V gene's germline CDR1 is KGHSH and CDR2 LQKENI. CDR3 region: CASSFSMGGATEAFF. The CDR3 region has the DNA TGTGCCAGCTCATTTTCTATGGGGGGCGCGACTGAAGCTTTCTTT.

This clonotype was seen many times. This chain joins TRBV5-1 and TRBJ2-1; D gene uncertain. This CDR3 has 14 amino acids. V lost 3 bases to trimming and J lost 6 bases, with 13 bases between them. CDR1 is SGHRS and CDR2 is YFSETQ in the germline V gene. CDR3 coding DNA: TGCGCCAGCAGCTCCCTCCTGACGGGCAATGAGCAGTTCTTC. Residues: CASSSLLTGNEQFF.

Only a few counts were recorded for this clonotype. The chain recombines TRBV5-1 with TRBJ2-7, with 10 bases aligning to TRBD1. After removal of 4 bases from V and 0 bases from J, the junction contained 4 bases not matched to a gene. Germline lookup yields CDR1 SGHRS and CDR2 YFSETQ. The CDR3 has 15 amino acids. The CDR3: CASSMTGGHSYEQYF. CDR3 nucleotides: TGCGCCAGCAGCATGACAGGGGGCCACTCCTACGAGCAGTACTTC.

Comments on this clonotype: An end of the junction differs from the germline gene, which may be a read error. The gene calls are TRBV20-1 and TRBJ1-4, with a tentative D call TRBD1 (6 bases). Germline V gene data show CDR1 as DFQATT and CDR2 as SNEGSKA (reference sequence). This CDR3 has 17 amino acids. In nucleotides, the CDR3 is TGCTGTGCTAGAGATTTGGGGGACATCTCAACTAATGAAAAACTGTTTTTT. Translation gives CCARDLGDISTNEKLFF.

This clonotype came up a few times. V usage is TRBV15 and J usage is TRBJ2-1; D may be TRBD2 (6 bases). CDR1 LNHNV and CDR2 YYDKDF come from the germline V gene (reference sequence). V shed 0 bases and J shed 1 base, with 13 bases lying between them. This CDR3 is 17 amino acids long. The CDR3 reads CATSREVLGLSYNEQFF. In DNA form, the CDR3 reads TGTGCCACCAGCAGAGAGGTCTTGGGACTGTCCTACAATGAGCAGTTCTTC.

A remark on this clonotype: Mismatch with germline at one junction end may stem from a read error. The chain has TRBV9 and TRBJ2-1; perhaps TRBD1 as D (5 bases). The CDR3 consists of 15 residues. Germline values: CDR1 SGDLS, CDR2 YYNGEE. In nucleotides, the CDR3 is TGTGCCAGCAGTAAGAACAGCGTTAGGGGCAATGAGCAGTCCTTC. Protein sequence: CASSKNSVRGNEQSF.

This clonotype was detected a few times. The chain combines TRBV5-1 with TRBJ1-4; D might be TRBD1 (5 bases). Germline V CDR1 and CDR2: SGHRS, YFSETQ. V dropped 6 bases and J dropped 6 bases, with 15 bases sitting between them. CDR3 length equals 14 residues. The CDR3 loop is CASTQAGGDEKLFF. In DNA form, the CDR3 reads TGCGCCAGCACCCAGGCGGGAGGGGATGAAAAACTGTTTTTT.

This clonotype was detected many times. The V and J genes are TRBV29-1 and TRBJ2-1; D ambiguous. Germline V gives CDR1 SQVTM, CDR2 ANQGSEA. This CDR3 comprises 14 residues. V lost 5 bases to trimming and J lost 0 bases, with 11 bases between them. CDR3: CSVSTSSSYNEQFF. CDR3 DNA sequence: TGCAGCGTTTCGACCTCGAGCTCCTACAATGAGCAGTTCTTC.